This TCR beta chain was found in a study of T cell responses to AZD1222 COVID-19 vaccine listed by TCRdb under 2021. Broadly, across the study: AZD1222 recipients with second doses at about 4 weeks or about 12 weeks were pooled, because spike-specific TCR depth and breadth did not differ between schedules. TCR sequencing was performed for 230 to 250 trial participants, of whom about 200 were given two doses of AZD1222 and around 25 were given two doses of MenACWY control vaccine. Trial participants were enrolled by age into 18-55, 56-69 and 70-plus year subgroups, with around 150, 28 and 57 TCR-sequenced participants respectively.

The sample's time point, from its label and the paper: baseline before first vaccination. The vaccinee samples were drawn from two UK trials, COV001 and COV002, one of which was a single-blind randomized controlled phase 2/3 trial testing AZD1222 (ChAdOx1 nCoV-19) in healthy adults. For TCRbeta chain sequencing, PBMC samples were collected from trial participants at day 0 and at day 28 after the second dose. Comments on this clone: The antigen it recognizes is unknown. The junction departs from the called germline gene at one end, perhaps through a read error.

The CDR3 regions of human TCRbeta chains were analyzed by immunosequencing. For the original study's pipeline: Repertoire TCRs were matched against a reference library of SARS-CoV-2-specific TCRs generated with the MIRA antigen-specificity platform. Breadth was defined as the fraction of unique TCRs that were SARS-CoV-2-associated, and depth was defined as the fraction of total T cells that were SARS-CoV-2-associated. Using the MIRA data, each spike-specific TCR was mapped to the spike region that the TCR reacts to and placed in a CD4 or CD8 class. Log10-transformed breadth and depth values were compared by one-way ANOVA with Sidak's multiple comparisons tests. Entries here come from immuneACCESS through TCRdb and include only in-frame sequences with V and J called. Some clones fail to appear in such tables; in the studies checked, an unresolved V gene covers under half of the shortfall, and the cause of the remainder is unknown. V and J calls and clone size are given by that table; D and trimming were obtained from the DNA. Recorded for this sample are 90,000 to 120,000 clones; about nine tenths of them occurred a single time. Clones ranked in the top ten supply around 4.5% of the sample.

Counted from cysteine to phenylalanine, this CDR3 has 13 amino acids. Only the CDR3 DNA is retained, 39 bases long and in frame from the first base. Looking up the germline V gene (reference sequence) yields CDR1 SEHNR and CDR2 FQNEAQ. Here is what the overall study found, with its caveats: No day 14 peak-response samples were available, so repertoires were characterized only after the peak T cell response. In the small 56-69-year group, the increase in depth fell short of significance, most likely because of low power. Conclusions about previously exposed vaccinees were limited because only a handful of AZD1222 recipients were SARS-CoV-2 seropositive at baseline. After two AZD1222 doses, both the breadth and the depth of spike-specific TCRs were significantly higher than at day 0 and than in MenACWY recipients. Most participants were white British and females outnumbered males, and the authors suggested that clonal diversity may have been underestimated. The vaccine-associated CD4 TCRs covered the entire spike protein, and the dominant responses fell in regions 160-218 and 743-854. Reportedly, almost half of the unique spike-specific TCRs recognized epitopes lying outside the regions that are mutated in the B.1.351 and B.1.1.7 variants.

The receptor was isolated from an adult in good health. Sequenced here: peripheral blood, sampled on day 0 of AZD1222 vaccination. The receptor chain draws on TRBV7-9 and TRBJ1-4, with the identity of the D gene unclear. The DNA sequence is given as TGTGCCAGCAGCTTAGCCCGGTCGGCAGGCCCAACTTTT. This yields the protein CASSLARSAGPTF. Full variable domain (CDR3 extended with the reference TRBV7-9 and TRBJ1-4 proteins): DTGVSQNPRHKITKRGQNVTFRCDPISEHNRLYWYRQTLGQGPEFLTYFQNEAQLEKSRLLSDRFSAERPKGSFSTLEIQRTEQGDSAMYLCASSLARSAGPTFGSGTQLSVL.